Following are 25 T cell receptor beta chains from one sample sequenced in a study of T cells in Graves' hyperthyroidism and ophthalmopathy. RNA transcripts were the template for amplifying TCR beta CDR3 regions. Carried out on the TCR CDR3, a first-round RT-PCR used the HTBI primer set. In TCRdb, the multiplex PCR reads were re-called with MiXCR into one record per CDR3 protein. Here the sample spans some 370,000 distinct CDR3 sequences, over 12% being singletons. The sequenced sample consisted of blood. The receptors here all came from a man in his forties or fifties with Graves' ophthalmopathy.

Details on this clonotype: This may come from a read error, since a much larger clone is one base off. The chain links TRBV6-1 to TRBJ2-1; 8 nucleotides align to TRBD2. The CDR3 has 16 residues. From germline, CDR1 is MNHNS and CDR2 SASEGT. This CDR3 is CATSEGTCGGNNEQFF. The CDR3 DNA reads TGTGCCACCAGTGAGGGGACTTGCGGGGGGAACAATGAGCAGTTCTTC.

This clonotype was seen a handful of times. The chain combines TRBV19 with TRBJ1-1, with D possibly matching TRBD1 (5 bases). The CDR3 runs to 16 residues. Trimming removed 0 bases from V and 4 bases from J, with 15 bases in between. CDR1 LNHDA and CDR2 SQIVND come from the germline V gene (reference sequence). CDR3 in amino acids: CASSIEPSPGGTEAFF. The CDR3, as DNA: TGTGCCAGTAGTATAGAACCTTCTCCTGGGGGCACTGAAGCTTTCTTT.

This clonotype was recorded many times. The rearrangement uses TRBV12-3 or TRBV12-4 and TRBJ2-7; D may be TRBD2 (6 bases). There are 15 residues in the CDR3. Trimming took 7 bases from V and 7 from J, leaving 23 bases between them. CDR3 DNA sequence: TGTGCCAGCACTCCCGGGGCAGCGGGCTTCGGGGAGCAGTACTTC. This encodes CASTPGAAGFGEQYF.

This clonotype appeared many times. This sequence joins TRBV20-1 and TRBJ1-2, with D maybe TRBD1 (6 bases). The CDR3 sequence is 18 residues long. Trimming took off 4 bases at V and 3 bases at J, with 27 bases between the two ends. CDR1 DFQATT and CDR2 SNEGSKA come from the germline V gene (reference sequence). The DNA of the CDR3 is TGCAGTGCTACCGAGAACAGGGATTTTAGTCGGTACTACTATGGCTACACCTTC. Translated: CSATENRDFSRYYYGYTF.

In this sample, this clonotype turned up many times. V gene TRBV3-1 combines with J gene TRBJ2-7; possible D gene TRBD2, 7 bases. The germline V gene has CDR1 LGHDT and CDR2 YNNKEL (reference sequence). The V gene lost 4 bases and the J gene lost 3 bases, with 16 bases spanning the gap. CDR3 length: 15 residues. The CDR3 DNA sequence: TGTGCCAGCAGCCGAGGGGGGGGCTACAACTACGAGCAGTACTTC. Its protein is CASSRGGGYNYEQYF.

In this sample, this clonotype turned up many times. CDR3 residues: CASSTDRGRYQNTEAFF. In nucleotides, the CDR3 is TGTGCCAGCAGCACCGACAGGGGAAGATACCAGAACACTGAAGCTTTCTTT. J is TRBJ1-1 and V is TRBV7-6; 8 bases line up with TRBD1. The CDR3 has 17 amino acids. Trimming at V came to 5 bases and at J to 1 base, leaving 12 bases not matched to a gene. CDR1 SGHVS and CDR2 FNYEAQ come from the germline V gene.

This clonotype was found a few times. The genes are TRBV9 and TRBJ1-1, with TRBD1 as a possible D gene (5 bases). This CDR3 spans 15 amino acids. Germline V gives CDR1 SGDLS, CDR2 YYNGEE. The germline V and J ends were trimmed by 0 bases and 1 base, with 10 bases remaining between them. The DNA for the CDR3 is TGTGCCAGCAGCGTAGCCTCACAGGCGAACACTGAAGCTTTCTTT. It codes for CASSVASQANTEAFF.

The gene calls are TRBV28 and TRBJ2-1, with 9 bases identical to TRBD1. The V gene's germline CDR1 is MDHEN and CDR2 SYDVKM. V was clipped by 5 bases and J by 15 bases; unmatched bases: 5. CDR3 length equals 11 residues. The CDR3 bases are TGTGCCAGCAGTAGGACAGGGGTCCTGTTCTTC. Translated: CASSRTGVLFF.

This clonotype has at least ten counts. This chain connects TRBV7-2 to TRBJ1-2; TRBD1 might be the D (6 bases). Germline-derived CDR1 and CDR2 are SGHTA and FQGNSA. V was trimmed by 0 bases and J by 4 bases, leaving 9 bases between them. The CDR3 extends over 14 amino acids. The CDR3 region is CASSLAGGLYGYTF. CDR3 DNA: TGTGCCAGCAGCTTAGCCGGGGGGCTCTATGGCTACACCTTC.

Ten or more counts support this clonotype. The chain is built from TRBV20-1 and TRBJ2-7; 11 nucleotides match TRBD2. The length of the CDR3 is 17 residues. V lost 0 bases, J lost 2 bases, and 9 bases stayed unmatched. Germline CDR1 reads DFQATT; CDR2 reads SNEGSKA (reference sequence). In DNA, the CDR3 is TGCAGTGCTAGAGATCGAACTAGCGGGAGTTCCACCTACGAGCAGTACTTC. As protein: CSARDRTSGSSTYEQYF.

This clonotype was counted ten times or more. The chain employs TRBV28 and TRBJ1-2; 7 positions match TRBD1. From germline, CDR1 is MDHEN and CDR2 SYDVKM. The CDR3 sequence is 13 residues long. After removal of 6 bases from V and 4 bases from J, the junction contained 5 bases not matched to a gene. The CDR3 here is CASRPDRAYGYTF. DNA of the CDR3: TGTGCCAGCAGACCAGACAGGGCCTATGGCTACACCTTC.

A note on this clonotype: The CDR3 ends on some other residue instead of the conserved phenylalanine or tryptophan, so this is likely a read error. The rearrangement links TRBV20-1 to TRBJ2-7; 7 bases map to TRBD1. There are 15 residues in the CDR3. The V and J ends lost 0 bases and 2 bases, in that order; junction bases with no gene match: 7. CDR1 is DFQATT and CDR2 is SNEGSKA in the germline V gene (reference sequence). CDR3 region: CSARDPPGGTYEQYL. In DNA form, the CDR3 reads TGCAGTGCTAGAGATCCCCCAGGGGGAACCTACGAGCAGTACCTC.

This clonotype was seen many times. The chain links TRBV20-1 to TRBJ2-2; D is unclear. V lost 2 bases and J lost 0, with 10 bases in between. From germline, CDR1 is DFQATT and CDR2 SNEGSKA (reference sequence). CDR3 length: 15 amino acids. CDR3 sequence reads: CSARRSTTNTGELFF. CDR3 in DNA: TGCAGTGCTAGACGATCGACAACGAACACCGGGGAGCTGTTTTTT.

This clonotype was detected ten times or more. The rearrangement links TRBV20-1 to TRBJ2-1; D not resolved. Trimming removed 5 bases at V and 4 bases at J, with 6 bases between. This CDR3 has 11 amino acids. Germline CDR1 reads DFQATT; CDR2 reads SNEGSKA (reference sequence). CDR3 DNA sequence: TGCAGTGCTCCCCGATACAATGAGCAGTTCTTC. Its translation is CSAPRYNEQFF.

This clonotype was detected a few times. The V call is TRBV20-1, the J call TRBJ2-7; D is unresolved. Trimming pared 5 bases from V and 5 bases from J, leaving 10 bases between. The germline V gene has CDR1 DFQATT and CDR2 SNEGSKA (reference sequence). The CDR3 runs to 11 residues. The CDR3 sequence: CSARLPHEQYF. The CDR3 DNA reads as TGCAGTGCTCGCCTCCCCCACGAGCAGTACTTC.

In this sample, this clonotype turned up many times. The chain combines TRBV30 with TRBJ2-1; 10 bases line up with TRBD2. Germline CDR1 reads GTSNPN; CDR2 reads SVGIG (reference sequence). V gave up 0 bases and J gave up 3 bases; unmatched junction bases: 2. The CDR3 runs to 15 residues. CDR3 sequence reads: CAWSVASGSYNEQFF. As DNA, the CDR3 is TGTGCCTGGAGTGTAGCTAGCGGGAGCTACAATGAGCAGTTCTTC.

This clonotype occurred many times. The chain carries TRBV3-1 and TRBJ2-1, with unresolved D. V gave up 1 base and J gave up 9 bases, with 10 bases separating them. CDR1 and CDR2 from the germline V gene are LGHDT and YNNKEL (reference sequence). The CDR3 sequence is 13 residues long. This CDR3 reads CASSQGTAIEQFF. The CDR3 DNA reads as TGTGCCAGCAGCCAAGGGACCGCCATTGAGCAGTTCTTC.

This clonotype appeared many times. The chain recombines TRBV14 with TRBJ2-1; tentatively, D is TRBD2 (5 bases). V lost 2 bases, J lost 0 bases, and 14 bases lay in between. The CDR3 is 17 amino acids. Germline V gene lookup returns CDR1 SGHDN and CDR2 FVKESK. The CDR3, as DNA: TGTGCCAGCAGCCAACCTACTAGTCGAGGCTCCTACAATGAGCAGTTCTTC. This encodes CASSQPTSRGSYNEQFF.

CDR3 coding DNA: TGCGCCAGCAGCTTGATCCAAGGACAGGGATTTACCGGGGAGCTGTTTTTT. As protein: CASSLIQGQGFTGELFF. The chain uses TRBV5-1 and TRBJ2-2; 8 bases align to TRBD1. Germline V gene sequence: CDR1 SGHRS, CDR2 YFSETQ. CDR3 length: 17 residues. V lost 1 base to trimming and J lost 5 bases; unmatched junction nucleotides: 10.

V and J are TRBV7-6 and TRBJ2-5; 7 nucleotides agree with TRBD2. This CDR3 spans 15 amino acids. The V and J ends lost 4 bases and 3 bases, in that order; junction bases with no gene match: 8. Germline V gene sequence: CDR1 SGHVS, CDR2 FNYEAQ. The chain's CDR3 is CASSSTGTTKETQYF. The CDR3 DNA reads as TGTGCCAGCAGCTCCACCGGGACTACTAAAGAGACCCAGTACTTC.

CDR3 nucleotide sequence: TGTGCCAGCAGTACAACTAGCGTACACACAGATACGCAGTATTTT. The encoded protein is CASSTTSVHTDTQYF. The V gene is TRBV28, the J gene TRBJ2-3; TRBD2 matches 7 bases. The germline gives CDR1 MDHEN, CDR2 SYDVKM. The CDR3 consists of 15 residues. Trimming cost V 5 bases and J 2 bases; bases outside gene matches: 7.

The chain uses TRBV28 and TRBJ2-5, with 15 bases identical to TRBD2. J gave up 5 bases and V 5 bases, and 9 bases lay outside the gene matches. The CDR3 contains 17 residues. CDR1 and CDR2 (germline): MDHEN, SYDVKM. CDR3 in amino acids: CASSASGLAGGLETQYF. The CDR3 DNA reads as TGTGCCAGCAGTGCATCGGGACTAGCGGGAGGTTTGGAGACCCAGTACTTC.

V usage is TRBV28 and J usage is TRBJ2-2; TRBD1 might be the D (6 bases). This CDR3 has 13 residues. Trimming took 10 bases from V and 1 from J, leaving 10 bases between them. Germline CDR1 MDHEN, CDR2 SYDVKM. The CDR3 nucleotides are TGTGCCACACCACAGGGGAACACCGGGGAGCTGTTTTTT. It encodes CATPQGNTGELFF.

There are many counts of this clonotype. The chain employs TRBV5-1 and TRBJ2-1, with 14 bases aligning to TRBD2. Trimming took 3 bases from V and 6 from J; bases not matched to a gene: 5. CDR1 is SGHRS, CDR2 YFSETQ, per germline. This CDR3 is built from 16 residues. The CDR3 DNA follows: TGCGCCAGCAGCTCGGGACTAGCGGGAGTTTTCAATGAGCAGTTCTTC. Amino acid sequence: CASSSGLAGVFNEQFF.

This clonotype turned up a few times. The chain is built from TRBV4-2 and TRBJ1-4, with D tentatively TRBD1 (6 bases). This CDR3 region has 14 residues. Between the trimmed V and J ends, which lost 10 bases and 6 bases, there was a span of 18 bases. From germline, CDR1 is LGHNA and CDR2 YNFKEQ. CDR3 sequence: CATQPSGGDEKLFF. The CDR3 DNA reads TGTGCCACCCAGCCATCGGGGGGCGATGAAAAACTGTTTTTT.